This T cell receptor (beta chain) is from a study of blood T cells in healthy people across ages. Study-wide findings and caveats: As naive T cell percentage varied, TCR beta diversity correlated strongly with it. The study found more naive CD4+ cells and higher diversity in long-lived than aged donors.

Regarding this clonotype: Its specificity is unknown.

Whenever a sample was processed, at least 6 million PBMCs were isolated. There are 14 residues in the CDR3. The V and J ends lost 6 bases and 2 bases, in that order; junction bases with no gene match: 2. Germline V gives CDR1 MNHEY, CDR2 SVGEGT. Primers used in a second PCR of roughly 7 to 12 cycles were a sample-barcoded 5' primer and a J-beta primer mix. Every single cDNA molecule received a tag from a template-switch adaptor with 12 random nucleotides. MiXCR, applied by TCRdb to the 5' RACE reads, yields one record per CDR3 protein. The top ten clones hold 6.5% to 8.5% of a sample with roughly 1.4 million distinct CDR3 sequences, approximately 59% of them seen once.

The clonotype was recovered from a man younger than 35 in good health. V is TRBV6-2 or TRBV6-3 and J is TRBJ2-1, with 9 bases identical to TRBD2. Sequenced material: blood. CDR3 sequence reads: CASRGLAPYNEQFF. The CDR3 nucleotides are TGTGCCAGCAGAGGACTAGCGCCCTACAATGAGCAGTTCTTC.